The rows below give T cell receptor beta chains drawn from one sample of a study of response to subunit inactivated influenza vaccine. TCRdb reprocessed the RT-PCR reads with MiXCR, giving one entry per CDR3 protein. This table has hundreds of thousands of distinct CDR3 sequences, roughly 18% appearing once. The sample consisted of PBMCs from blood, taken around 5 days after vaccination. The receptor set was obtained from a man aged 45-65 years who received an inactivated influenza vaccine. The CDR3 runs from the conserved cysteine through the conserved F or W. Each record gives: V gene, D gene, J gene, clone size, CDR3 protein, CDR3 DNA. The D gene is left open where the match is weak. Expanded clones get a size class; other rows say once, few or many, or leave the size out.

v_gene: TRBV6-6; d_gene: -; j_gene: TRBJ2-7; abundance: -; CDR3aa: CASSYLEGYEQYF; CDR3nt: TGTGCCAGCAGTTATCTTGAGGGCTACGAGCAGTACTTC
v_gene: TRBV2; d_gene: -; j_gene: TRBJ1-2; abundance: -; CDR3aa: CASSERAEGYTF; CDR3nt: TGTGCCAGCAGTGAGAGGGCGGAGGGCTACACCTTC
v_gene: TRBV11-3; d_gene: TRBD2; j_gene: TRBJ2-1; abundance: -; CDR3aa: CASSLDPASGYNEQFF; CDR3nt: TGTGCCAGCAGCTTAGATCCGGCTAGCGGTTACAATGAGCAGTTCTTC
v_gene: TRBV20-1; d_gene: -; j_gene: TRBJ2-3; abundance: -; CDR3aa: CSATPVSKRDTQYF; CDR3nt: TGCAGTGCTACCCCGGTATCAAAGAGAGATACGCAGTATTTT
v_gene: TRBV12-3/TRBV12-4; d_gene: TRBD2; j_gene: TRBJ2-3; abundance: few; CDR3aa: CASTTTSGVTTDTQYF; CDR3nt: TGTGCCAGCACCACGACTAGCGGGGTAACTACAGATACGCAGTATTTT
v_gene: TRBV15; d_gene: -; j_gene: TRBJ2-5; abundance: -; CDR3aa: CATSRDYRETQYF; CDR3nt: TGTGCCACCAGCAGGGACTATCGAGAGACCCAGTACTTC
v_gene: TRBV19; d_gene: TRBD1; j_gene: TRBJ2-3; abundance: once; CDR3aa: CASSVDRGRTDTQYF; CDR3nt: TGTGCCAGTAGTGTCGACAGGGGGCGAACAGATACGCAGTATTTT
v_gene: TRBV2; d_gene: -; j_gene: TRBJ2-1; abundance: once; CDR3aa: CASSEPPNEQFF; CDR3nt: TGTGCCAGCAGTGAACCCCCTAATGAGCAGTTCTTC
v_gene: TRBV5-1; d_gene: -; j_gene: TRBJ2-7; abundance: many; CDR3aa: CASSLSGGGYEQYF; CDR3nt: TGCGCCAGCAGCCTTTCAGGGGGAGGCTACGAGCAGTACTTC
v_gene: TRBV9; d_gene: -; j_gene: TRBJ2-6; abundance: -; CDR3aa: CASTHSISGANVLTF; CDR3nt: TGTGCCAGCACCCACAGCATCTCTGGGGCCAACGTCCTGACTTTC
v_gene: TRBV5-1; d_gene: TRBD2; j_gene: TRBJ2-3; abundance: -; CDR3aa: CASSSGLAGITDTQYF; CDR3nt: TGCGCCAGCAGCTCGGGACTAGCGGGGATCACAGATACGCAGTATTTT
v_gene: TRBV5-1; d_gene: -; j_gene: TRBJ1-3; abundance: -; CDR3aa: CASSHGTQAGNTIYF; CDR3nt: TGCGCCAGCAGCCACGGGACTCAAGCTGGAAACACCATATATTTT
v_gene: TRBV5-1; d_gene: -; j_gene: TRBJ2-7; abundance: many; CDR3aa: CASSPRDPSWGQYF; CDR3nt: TGCGCCAGCAGCCCCCGGGACCCGTCGTGGGGGCAGTACTTC
v_gene: TRBV12-3/TRBV12-4; d_gene: TRBD1; j_gene: TRBJ2-5; abundance: -; CDR3aa: CASPGTDQETQYF; CDR3nt: TGTGCCAGTCCCGGGACAGATCAAGAGACCCAGTACTTC
v_gene: TRBV5-1; d_gene: -; j_gene: TRBJ2-3; abundance: few; CDR3aa: CASSLVMQGNTQYF; CDR3nt: TGCGCCAGCAGCTTGGTGATGCAGGGGAATACGCAGTATTTT
v_gene: TRBV19; d_gene: -; j_gene: TRBJ2-5; abundance: -; CDR3aa: CASSDPGLGTQYF; CDR3nt: TGTGCCAGTAGTGATCCTGGATTGGGGACCCAGTACTTC
v_gene: TRBV7-2; d_gene: TRBD1; j_gene: TRBJ2-3; abundance: few; CDR3aa: CASSLAGTGTTDTQYF; CDR3nt: TGTGCCAGCAGCTTAGCAGGGACAGGGACTACAGATACGCAGTATTTT
v_gene: TRBV5-8; d_gene: -; j_gene: TRBJ2-1; abundance: few; CDR3aa: CASSLGQFRRGEQFF; CDR3nt: TGTGCCAGCAGCTTGGGTCAGTTCCGACGGGGGGAGCAGTTCTTC
v_gene: TRBV7-9; d_gene: TRBD1; j_gene: TRBJ2-2; abundance: few; CDR3aa: CASSLRQGPPGELFF; CDR3nt: TGTGCCAGCAGCCTGCGACAGGGGCCCCCCGGGGAGCTGTTTTTT
v_gene: TRBV3-1; d_gene: -; j_gene: TRBJ2-4; abundance: many; CDR3aa: CASSEMAGRLAKNIQYF; CDR3nt: TGTGCCAGCAGCGAGATGGCGGGGCGGCTAGCCAAAAACATTCAGTACTTC
v_gene: TRBV6-5; d_gene: TRBD1; j_gene: TRBJ2-2; abundance: -; CDR3aa: CASSYLTGTGSGELFF; CDR3nt: TGTGCCAGCAGTTACCTAACCGGGACAGGGTCGGGGGAGCTGTTTTTT
v_gene: TRBV20-1; d_gene: -; j_gene: TRBJ1-1; abundance: few; CDR3aa: CSAPGSGGVHTEAFF; CDR3nt: TGCAGTGCCCCGGGATCCGGGGGGGTCCACACTGAAGCTTTCTTT
v_gene: TRBV2; d_gene: -; j_gene: TRBJ2-1; abundance: few; CDR3aa: CASRGGWVDNNEQFF; CDR3nt: TGTGCCAGCAGGGGTGGCTGGGTGGACAACAATGAGCAGTTCTTC
v_gene: TRBV5-1; d_gene: TRBD2; j_gene: TRBJ2-3; abundance: few; CDR3aa: CASSSQAGGYTDTQYF; CDR3nt: TGCGCCAGCAGCTCGCAGGCGGGAGGCTACACAGATACGCAGTATTTT
v_gene: TRBV5-1; d_gene: TRBD1; j_gene: TRBJ2-7; abundance: few; CDR3aa: CASSGGTGAFYEQYF; CDR3nt: TGCGCCAGCTCCGGCGGGACAGGGGCTTTTTACGAGCAGTACTTC
v_gene: TRBV6-1; d_gene: -; j_gene: TRBJ1-3; abundance: -; CDR3aa: CASNPQGSRNTIYF; CDR3nt: TGTGCCAGCAACCCCCAGGGTAGTCGGAACACCATATATTTT
v_gene: TRBV7-2; d_gene: TRBD2; j_gene: TRBJ2-1; abundance: few; CDR3aa: CASSPSGSYPNEQFF; CDR3nt: TGTGCCAGCAGCCCTAGCGGGTCATACCCCAATGAGCAGTTCTTC
v_gene: TRBV20-1; d_gene: -; j_gene: TRBJ1-5; abundance: few; CDR3aa: CSARDGPFNQPQHF; CDR3nt: TGCAGTGCTAGAGATGGACCGTTCAATCAGCCCCAGCATTTT
v_gene: TRBV12-3/TRBV12-4; d_gene: TRBD2; j_gene: TRBJ2-7; abundance: -; CDR3aa: CASRQTSGRYEQYF; CDR3nt: TGTGCCAGCAGGCAGACTAGCGGGAGGTACGAGCAGTACTTC
v_gene: TRBV5-1; d_gene: TRBD2; j_gene: TRBJ2-2; abundance: many; CDR3aa: CASSLGLAVTGELFF; CDR3nt: TGCGCCAGCAGCTTGGGACTAGCGGTCACCGGGGAGCTGTTTTTT
v_gene: TRBV2; d_gene: -; j_gene: TRBJ2-7; abundance: -; CDR3aa: CASSVRGPPEYEQYF; CDR3nt: TGTGCCAGCAGCGTTCGTGGACCCCCCGAATACGAGCAGTACTTC
v_gene: TRBV29-1; d_gene: -; j_gene: TRBJ1-1; abundance: -; CDR3aa: CSVEIGGGLEAFF; CDR3nt: TGCAGCGTTGAAATCGGGGGGGGACTTGAAGCTTTCTTT
v_gene: TRBV30; d_gene: -; j_gene: TRBJ2-1; abundance: -; CDR3aa: CAWKRSGASNEQFF; CDR3nt: TGTGCCTGGAAAAGGTCGGGGGCGAGCAATGAGCAGTTCTTC
v_gene: TRBV5-1; d_gene: -; j_gene: TRBJ2-1; abundance: -; CDR3aa: CASRKGDSYNEQFF; CDR3nt: TGCGCCAGCAGAAAGGGGGACTCCTACAATGAGCAGTTCTTC
v_gene: TRBV20-1; d_gene: -; j_gene: TRBJ2-7; abundance: -; CDR3aa: CSANSHRSYEQYF; CDR3nt: TGCAGTGCTAATTCTCACAGATCCTACGAGCAGTACTTC
v_gene: TRBV29-1; d_gene: TRBD1; j_gene: TRBJ2-2; abundance: few; CDR3aa: CSVGDRNTGELFF; CDR3nt: TGCAGCGTGGGGGACAGGAACACCGGGGAGCTGTTTTTT
v_gene: TRBV6-2/TRBV6-3; d_gene: TRBD2; j_gene: TRBJ2-3; abundance: few; CDR3aa: CASSYPRLAGGGDTQYF; CDR3nt: TGTGCCAGCAGTTACCCCCGACTAGCGGGGGGAGGAGATACGCAGTATTTT
v_gene: TRBV7-6; d_gene: -; j_gene: TRBJ2-7; abundance: few; CDR3aa: CASSSRKASPEQYF; CDR3nt: TGTGCCAGCAGCTCACGGAAGGCGTCCCCCGAGCAGTACTTC
v_gene: TRBV20-1; d_gene: -; j_gene: TRBJ1-1; abundance: few; CDR3aa: CSAKSQNTEAFF; CDR3nt: TGCAGTGCTAAAAGTCAGAACACTGAAGCTTTCTTT
v_gene: TRBV9; d_gene: TRBD2; j_gene: TRBJ2-1; abundance: once; CDR3aa: CASSSRTSGTNDEQFF; CDR3nt: TGTGCCAGCAGTTCCAGGACTAGCGGGACTAATGATGAGCAGTTCTTC
v_gene: TRBV29-1; d_gene: -; j_gene: TRBJ1-1; abundance: -; CDR3aa: CSADRGARTEAFF; CDR3nt: TGCAGCGCGGACCGGGGGGCGCGCACTGAAGCTTTCTTT
v_gene: TRBV9; d_gene: TRBD1; j_gene: TRBJ2-7; abundance: -; CDR3aa: CASSVSTGVGSYEQYF; CDR3nt: TGTGCCAGCAGCGTTTCAACAGGGGTGGGCTCCTACGAGCAGTACTTC
v_gene: TRBV12-3/TRBV12-4; d_gene: -; j_gene: TRBJ2-3; abundance: -; CDR3aa: CASRKGGVSTDTQYF; CDR3nt: TGTGCCAGCAGGAAAGGGGGGGTCTCCACAGATACGCAGTATTTT
v_gene: TRBV4-2; d_gene: -; j_gene: TRBJ2-1; abundance: -; CDR3aa: CASSQGRINNEQFF; CDR3nt: TGTGCCAGCAGCCAGGGACGGATTAACAATGAGCAGTTCTTC
v_gene: TRBV14; d_gene: TRBD2; j_gene: TRBJ2-5; abundance: -; CDR3aa: CASSARLAGVETQYF; CDR3nt: TGTGCCAGCAGCGCAAGACTAGCGGGTGTGGAGACCCAGTACTTC
v_gene: TRBV12-3/TRBV12-4; d_gene: -; j_gene: TRBJ1-2; abundance: few; CDR3aa: CASSSGSTYGYTF; CDR3nt: TGTGCCAGCAGCTCCGGGAGCACCTATGGCTACACCTTC
v_gene: TRBV10-3; d_gene: -; j_gene: TRBJ2-7; abundance: many; CDR3aa: CAISEMYEQYF; CDR3nt: TGTGCCATCAGTGAAATGTACGAGCAGTACTTC
v_gene: TRBV10-3; d_gene: -; j_gene: TRBJ2-5; abundance: -; CDR3aa: CAISDGEETQYF; CDR3nt: TGTGCCATCAGTGACGGGGAAGAGACCCAGTACTTC
v_gene: TRBV12-3/TRBV12-4; d_gene: -; j_gene: TRBJ2-6; abundance: -; CDR3aa: CASSTPWTDSSGANVLTF; CDR3nt: TGTGCCAGCAGTACACCCTGGACAGATAGCTCTGGGGCCAACGTCCTGACTTTC
v_gene: TRBV20-1; d_gene: -; j_gene: TRBJ2-7; abundance: few; CDR3aa: CSVKQGGESYEQYF; CDR3nt: TGCAGTGTAAAACAGGGCGGTGAGTCCTACGAGCAGTACTTC